This TCR beta chain was recorded in a study of shared clonotypes between healthy human individuals. The split of CD4+ cells yielded CD45RA+ naive and CD45RA-negative memory subsets. Once extracted for a subset, genomic DNA was divided evenly among several immunoSEQ plates. Authors' processing steps: As immunoSEQ supplied junction-only sequences (without quality scores), filtering differed. Sequencing was performed with immunoSEQ multiplex PCR; in TCRdb, only in-frame clones are kept and a portion is missing. V, J and clone size derive from that table, while D and trimming were established from the DNA sequence. The profile shows approximately 1,500,000 clones, 95% to 99% of them singletons. The CDR3 loop spans 14 amino acids. V lost 4 bases and J lost 4; bases outside the gene matches: 4. Germline V gene data show CDR1 as SGHNT and CDR2 as YYREEE (reference sequence).

This receptor was identified in a man aged 25 to 40 in good health. Specimen: naive CD4+ T cells sorted from blood. The subset here: CD45RA+ positively selected. The chain combines TRBV5-4 with TRBJ2-1; 8 bases are shared with TRBD1. For the CDR3, the DNA is TGTGCCAGCAGCGACCGGGACAGGTACAATGAGCAGTTCTTC. It specifies CASSDRDRYNEQFF.